These T cell receptor beta chains were read from a single sample in a study of cytomegalovirus exposure and HLA in healthy donors. Assay: immunoSEQ multiplex PCR; the TCRdb copy retains only in-frame clones and omits some. The sample yields roughly 54,000 clones, about 70% seen once. The source material was PBMCs. The receptors derive from a woman aged 55 to 70 in good health and CMV-seropositive. Each CDR3 is given with its conserved first and last residue. Fields, in order: D gene, J gene, V gene, clone size, CDR3 protein, CDR3 DNA. A D gene is named only where the DNA matches it firmly. Rows may omit the clone size; those that give it use once, few, many or a size class.

>.|TRBJ1-1|TRBV11-2|.
CASSTQGTNTEAFF
TGTGCCAGCAGCACCCAGGGGACCAACACTGAAGCTTTCTTT
>TRBD2|TRBJ2-3|TRBV7-3|once
CASSPGDRGGPVGTDTQYF
TGTGCCAGCAGCCCCGGGGACCGCGGGGGGCCCGTGGGCACAGATACGCAGTATTTT
>.|TRBJ2-7|TRBV28|.
CASTPVRYYEQYF
TGTGCCAGCACCCCGGTCCGTTACTACGAGCAGTACTTC
>.|TRBJ2-3|TRBV18|few
CASSPTSSTDTQYF
TGTGCCAGCTCGCCGACATCTAGCACAGATACGCAGTATTTT
>.|TRBJ2-5|TRBV5-4|.
CASRGDSAGETQYF
TGTGCCAGCAGGGGGGACTCGGCGGGGGAGACCCAGTACTTC
>.|TRBJ1-3|TRBV15|.
CATSTPRDSSMLTGNTIYF
TGTGCCACCAGCACCCCCCGAGACAGTTCGATGCTCACTGGAAACACCATATATTTT
>TRBD1|TRBJ1-6|TRBV4-3|.
CASSAQGIGSPLHF
TGCGCCAGCAGCGCACAGGGGATTGGTTCACCCCTCCACTTT
>.|TRBJ2-1|TRBV18|few
CASSPRGLADEQFF
TGTGCCAGCTCTCCCCGAGGTTTAGCCGATGAGCAGTTCTTC
>.|TRBJ1-1|TRBV10-3|.
CAISRGGARAEAFF
TGTGCCATCAGTCGGGGGGGGGCGAGAGCTGAAGCTTTCTTT
>.|TRBJ2-3|TRBV5-6|.
CASSYMRGDTQYF
TGTGCCAGCAGCTATATGCGGGGTGACACGCAGTATTTT
>TRBD1|TRBJ1-1|TRBV7-2|.
CASSFRGQSTEAFF
TGTGCCAGCAGTTTCAGGGGGCAGAGCACTGAAGCTTTCTTT
>TRBD1|TRBJ2-3|TRBV29-1|.
CSVVGQGITDTQYF
TGCAGCGTTGTGGGACAGGGTATTACAGATACGCAGTATTTT
>.|TRBJ1-1|TRBV5-4|.
CASSLAGQLNTEAFF
TGTGCCAGCAGCTTGGCGGGACAACTGAACACTGAAGCTTTCTTT
>TRBD2|TRBJ2-7|TRBV4-3|.
CASSQDPGGNYEQYF
TGCGCCAGCAGCCAAGATCCGGGGGGAAACTACGAGCAGTACTTC
>TRBD1|TRBJ1-2|TRBV19|.
CASTPQGVLGYTF
TGTGCCAGTACTCCACAGGGGGTTCTGGGCTACACCTTC
>TRBD1|TRBJ1-2|TRBV4-1|.
CASSQLRDRKNYGYTF
TGCGCCAGCAGCCAGCTCAGGGACAGAAAGAATTATGGCTACACCTTC
>.|TRBJ2-7|TRBV6-1|few
CASSEPPPTVQGTYEQYF
TGTGCCAGCAGTGAACCCCCCCCCACCGTACAGGGTACCTACGAGCAGTACTTC
>.|TRBJ2-1|TRBV7-9|.
CASGATYNEQFF
TGTGCCAGCGGGGCCACATACAATGAGCAGTTCTTC
>TRBD1|TRBJ1-2|TRBV15|.
CATSRDTAGGRGYTF
TGTGCCACCAGCAGAGATACGGCAGGGGGCCGTGGCTACACCTTC
>.|TRBJ1-2|TRBV6-5|.
CASSSDRNSNYGYAF
TGTGCCAGCAGCTCCGACAGGAATTCTAACTATGGCTACGCCTTC
>.|TRBJ1-2|TRBV6-6|few
CAGGTSYGYTF
TGTGCCGGCGGGACCTCCTATGGCTACACCTTC
>TRBD2|TRBJ2-1|TRBV5-5|.
CASRPTSDPYNEQFF
TGTGCCAGCAGACCTACTAGCGACCCCTACAATGAGCAGTTCTTC
>TRBD2|TRBJ2-5|TRBV9|.
CASSVGVSGGAGETQYF
TGTGCCAGCAGCGTAGGAGTTAGCGGGGGGGCCGGGGAGACCCAGTACTTC
>TRBD1|TRBJ2-3|TRBV7-9|.
CASSGRTGTSTDTQYF
TGTGCCAGCAGCGGAAGGACAGGGACTAGCACAGATACGCAGTATTTT
>TRBD1|TRBJ2-3|TRBV27|.
CASSSRQGNTDTQYF
TGTGCCAGCAGTTCGAGACAGGGGAATACAGATACGCAGTATTTT
>TRBD1|TRBJ2-5|TRBV7-2|.
CASTQGVQETQYF
TGTGCCAGCACCCAGGGGGTCCAAGAGACCCAGTACTTC
>.|TRBJ2-7|TRBV4-1|few
CASSQDSTSYEQYF
TGCGCCAGCAGCCAAGATAGCACTTCCTACGAGCAGTACTTC
>TRBD1|TRBJ1-1|TRBV5-4|.
CASSSGQGDTEAFF
TGTGCCAGCAGCTCCGGACAGGGTGACACTGAAGCTTTCTTT
>.|TRBJ2-7|TRBV6-1|.
CASGWTVSSYEQYF
TGTGCCAGCGGGTGGACAGTGAGCTCCTACGAGCAGTACTTC
>.|TRBJ1-1|TRBV7-9|.
CASSLTTGSDFAFF
TGTGCCAGCAGCTTAACCACGGGAAGCGACTTTGCTTTCTTT
>TRBD1|TRBJ1-2|TRBV5-6|few
CASRPTGDHYGYTF
TGTGCCAGCAGACCGACAGGGGACCACTATGGCTACACCTTC